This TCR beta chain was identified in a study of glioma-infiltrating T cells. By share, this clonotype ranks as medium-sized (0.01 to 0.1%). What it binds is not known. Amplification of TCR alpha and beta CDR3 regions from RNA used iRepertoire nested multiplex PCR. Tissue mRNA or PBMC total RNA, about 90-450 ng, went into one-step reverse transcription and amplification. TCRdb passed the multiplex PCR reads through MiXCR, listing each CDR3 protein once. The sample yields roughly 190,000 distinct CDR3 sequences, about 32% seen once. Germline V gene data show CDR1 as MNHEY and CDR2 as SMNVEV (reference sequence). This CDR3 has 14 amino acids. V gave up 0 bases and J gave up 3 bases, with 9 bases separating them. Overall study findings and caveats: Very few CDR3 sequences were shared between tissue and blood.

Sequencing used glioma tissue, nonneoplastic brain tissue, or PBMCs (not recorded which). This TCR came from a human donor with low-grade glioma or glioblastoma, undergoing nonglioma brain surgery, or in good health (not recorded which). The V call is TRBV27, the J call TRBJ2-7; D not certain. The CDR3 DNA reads TGTGCCAGCAGTTTATCGTGGCAGCTCTACGAGCAGTACTTC. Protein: CASSLSWQLYEQYF.